The 22 T cell receptor beta chains in this list originate from one sample, sequenced in a study of tumor-infiltrating lymphocytes in primary liver carcinoma. cDNA specific to TCR beta was made from around 530 ng of total RNA, with a constant-region primer employed for priming. Slightly modified ARM-PCR served as the procedure for the TCR beta libraries. These libraries came from three rounds of nested multiplex PCR. With TRBV1-TRBV30 forward primers and a C-beta reverse primer, the first two PCR rounds were run for 10 to 11 cycles each. TCRdb recomputed calls from the multiplex PCR reads with MiXCR, one row per CDR3 protein. The table lists about 35,000 distinct CDR3 sequences, roughly 70% of them singletons, with roughly 15% in the top ten. Co-extracted RNA and DNA came from 20-30 mg of unsorted bulk tissue. Sequenced material: liver tumor tissue from sampling region 4. Subset: tumor region T4, right-lateral pole. The receptors originated from a man in his forties with primary liver carcinoma and hepatitis B virus infection.

Notes on this clonotype: Here the CDR3 omits its conserved ending phenylalanine or tryptophan, so a read error is the likely source. This chain links TRBV4-2 with TRBJ2-1; D is possibly TRBD2 (6 bases). The CDR3 spans 15 residues. CDR1 LGHNA and CDR2 YNFKEQ come from the germline V gene. The CDR3 sequence: CASSQDWTTSGEQFL. CDR3 DNA sequence: TGTGCCAGCAGTCAAGATTGGACTACCAGCGGTGAGCAGTTCCTC.

The DNA of the CDR3 is TGTGCCAGCAATGCCGTAGTGGGATGGGTAAACGATGAGCAGTTCTTC. Protein sequence: CASNAVVGWVNDEQFF. This sequence joins TRBV14 and TRBJ2-1; D gene ambiguous. V was pared by 7 bases and J by 8 bases, with 24 bases between. The CDR3 contains 16 residues. Germline CDR1 and CDR2: SGHDN and FVKESK.

This CDR3 is CSVEELERVDTGELFF. CDR3 in DNA: TGCAGCGTTGAAGAGTTGGAGAGGGTGGACACCGGGGAGCTGTTTTTT. The V and J genes are TRBV29-1 and TRBJ2-2, with D possibly matching TRBD2 (5 bases). V lost 0 bases to trimming and J lost 3 bases, with 14 bases between them. This CDR3 region has 16 residues. The V gene's germline CDR1 is SQVTM and CDR2 ANQGSEA.

Of note for this clonotype: At one of its ends the junction is not consistent with the germline gene, which may arise from a read error. This chain joins TRBV11-2 and TRBJ2-2, with D perhaps matching TRBD2 (5 bases). Germline V gene lookup returns CDR1 SGHAT and CDR2 FQNNGV. The CDR3 is 14 amino acids. The CDR3 nucleotides are TGTGCGAGCAGCACAGACTCGGGCGCCGGGGAGCTGTCTTTT. Translation: CASSTDSGAGELSF.

Note on this clonotype: A much bigger clone sits one base away, suggesting this may be a read error. The conserved phenylalanine or tryptophan normally closing the CDR3 is absent here, so this likely arose from a read error. V is TRBV5-6 and J is TRBJ2-1; TRBD2 matches at 10 bases. The germline V gene has CDR1 SGHDT and CDR2 YYEEEE. The CDR3 is 16 residues long. The CDR3: CASSPPGSGRDNGQFL. In DNA, the CDR3 is TGTGCCAGCAGCCCGCCTGGGAGCGGGAGGGACAATGGGCAGTTCCTC.

Of note for this clonotype: Without the conserved terminal phenylalanine or tryptophan, this CDR3 likely stems from a read error. The rearrangement links TRBV28 to TRBJ2-5, with D hard to call. V dropped 5 bases and J dropped 6 bases, with 16 bases sitting between them. Per germline, CDR1 MDHEN and CDR2 SYDVKM. The CDR3 is 14 residues long. CDR3 nucleotides: TGTGCCAGCAGTGGGTACCACCTCAGGCAGACCCAGTACATC. It codes for CASSGYHLRQTQYI.

Worth noting for this clonotype: Germline and junction disagree at one end, which may indicate a read error. The chain employs TRBV5-1 and TRBJ2-5; 9 bases map to TRBD2. The CDR3 covers 15 residues. The germline CDR1 and CDR2 sequences are SGHRS and YFSETQ. The DNA for the CDR3 is TGCGCCAGCTCCGGACTAGCGAATTACCAAGAGACCCAGCACTTC. Its translation is CASSGLANYQETQHF.

A note on this clonotype: The conserved final phenylalanine or tryptophan is absent from the CDR3, which likely points to a read error. J is TRBJ1-1 and V is TRBV30; D is unclear. Between the trimmed V and J ends, which lost 4 bases and 1 base, there was a span of 10 bases. The germline V gene has CDR1 GTSNPN and CDR2 SVGIG (reference sequence). This CDR3 is built from 13 residues. This CDR3 is CAWMNWRNTEAFI. The CDR3 DNA follows: TGTGCCTGGATGAATTGGCGGAACACTGAAGCTTTCATT.

In this sample, this clonotype turned up a few times. A read error may account for a junction end that differs from germline. The rearrangement links TRBV30 to TRBJ2-1; D possibly corresponds to TRBD2 (5 bases). This CDR3 has 16 amino acids. Germline V gene lookup returns CDR1 GTSNPN and CDR2 SVGIG (reference sequence). CDR3: CAWSRPGSESYDEEFF. CDR3 in DNA: TGTGCCTGGAGCCGGCCGGGGTCTGAGTCCTACGATGAGGAGTTCTTC.

This clonotype was counted at least ten times. This may be a read error, as it is one base from a much larger clone. This rearrangement joins TRBV6-2 or TRBV6-3 to TRBJ2-3, with D hard to call. V lost 6 bases and J 10 bases, leaving 14 bases between the germline ends. Germline V gene data show CDR1 as MNHEY and CDR2 as SVGEGT. CDR3 length equals 12 residues. CDR3 residues: CASRPSADAQYF. The CDR3 bases are TGTGCCAGCAGGCCCTCTGCGGATGCGCAGTATTTT.

Note on this clonotype: At one boundary the junction diverges from the germline segment, which might be a read error. The chain couples TRBV5-1 to TRBJ1-1; D may be TRBD1 (5 bases). The CDR3 consists of 14 residues. Germline lookup yields CDR1 SGHRS and CDR2 YFSETQ. For the CDR3, the DNA is TGCGCCAACAGTTTGGACGGCATGGACACTGAAGCCTTCTTT. It is translated as CANSLDGMDTEAFF.

Details on this clonotype: A junction end diverges from the germline sequence, so it may reflect a read error. J is TRBJ2-2 and V is TRBV7-2; tentative D call: TRBD2 (5 bases). Germline loops: CDR1 SGHTA, CDR2 FQGNSA. The CDR3 runs to 15 residues. The DNA for the CDR3 is TGTGTCAGCAGCTTATTATCTGTTAACACCGGGGAGCCGTTTTTT. It yields the protein CVSSLLSVNTGEPFF.

With regard to this clonotype: The junction departs from germline at one end; a sequencing error may be responsible. The V call is TRBV11-2, the J call TRBJ2-6, with D tentatively TRBD1 or TRBD2 (6 bases each). The CDR3 is made up of 21 amino acids. Looked up from germline, CDR1 is SGHAT and CDR2 is FQNNGV. CDR3 sequence: CTSSMGGDRSISLSGANVLTF. CDR3 DNA: TGTACCAGCAGCATGGGGGGAGACAGGAGCATTTCCCTCTCTGGGGCCAACGTCCTGACCTTC.

As to this clonotype: A read error is likely, as this CDR3 ends without the conserved phenylalanine or tryptophan. The CDR3 region is CADSRTLVSPLHC. The CDR3 nucleotides are TGTGCCGACAGCCGGACACTGGTTTCACCCCTCCACTGT. The V gene is TRBV11-1, the J gene TRBJ1-6, with D tentatively TRBD1 (5 bases). The CDR3 runs to 13 residues. Trimming pared 11 bases from V and 9 bases from J, leaving 17 bases between. Looked up from germline, CDR1 is SGHAT and CDR2 is FQDESV (reference sequence).

With regard to this clonotype: The final CDR3 position lacks the conserved phenylalanine or tryptophan, pointing to a likely read error. Because the CDR3's place on the DNA is in doubt, the DNA is left out and the CDR3 is given as listed by TCRdb. V is TRBV5-4 and J is TRBJ2-5; the table's TRBD1 call for D was not verified on the DNA. 16 amino acids form the CDR3, both terminal residues included. Germline V gene lookup returns CDR1 SGHNT and CDR2 YYREEE (reference sequence). The CDR3 sequence is CPSSQRGQGVLETQYL.

This clonotype was observed many times. The rearrangement uses TRBV5-1 and TRBJ2-7; D not certain. Germline CDR1 reads SGHRS; CDR2 reads YFSETQ. The CDR3 covers 12 residues. Between the trimmed V and J ends, which lost 3 bases and 3 bases, there was a span of 7 bases. As DNA, the CDR3 is TGCGCCAGCAGCTCCTACTTCTACGAGCAGTACTTC. Its protein is CASSSYFYEQYF.

As regards this clonotype: A junction end diverges from the germline sequence, so it may reflect a read error. V is TRBV6-1 and J is TRBJ2-7, with 13 bases that match TRBD2. Germline V lookup: CDR1 MNHNS, CDR2 SASEGT. The CDR3 totals 14 residues. The chain's CDR3 is CVSSRTSGRCEQYF. The CDR3 DNA reads TGTGTCAGCAGCCGGACTAGCGGGAGATGCGAGCAGTACTTC.

Comment on this clonotype: One junction end disagrees with the germline gene, perhaps due to a read error. The chain couples TRBV12-3 or TRBV12-4 to TRBJ2-7; D not resolved. CDR3 length: 16 residues. The CDR3 DNA follows: TGTGTCAGCAGTTTAAATTCTGTGCAGATTACCTACGAGCAGTACTTC. Its protein product is CVSSLNSVQITYEQYF.

The chain employs TRBV6-2 or TRBV6-3 and TRBJ1-1; 11 nucleotides line up with TRBD1. This CDR3 comprises 14 residues. Germline assignment: CDR1 MNHEY and CDR2 SVGEGT. CDR3 loop: CTGTWTGGNTEAFF. In DNA, the CDR3 is TGTACCGGCACTTGGACAGGGGGCAACACTGAAGCTTTCTTT.

Turning to this clonotype: A read error may be the cause here, since a much bigger clone is one base away. The rearrangement links TRBV7-2 to TRBJ1-2; no definite D call. Germline V gives CDR1 SGHTA, CDR2 FQGNSA. The CDR3 has 13 residues. V was pared by 5 bases and J by 7 bases, with 14 bases between. CDR3 bases: TGTGCCAGCAGCGAGGCAATCCCCGGTGGCTACACCTTC. Translated, it gives CASSEAIPGGYTF.

This clonotype was recorded once. CDR3 nucleotide sequence: TGTGCCAGCAAAGGGACAGGAGGTAACACTGAAGCTTTCTTT. Translating it yields CASKGTGGNTEAFF. V usage is TRBV28 and J usage is TRBJ1-1; TRBD1 matches at 8 bases. The trim removed 7 bases at V and 2 bases at J, leaving 6 bases unmatched. Per germline, CDR1 MDHEN and CDR2 SYDVKM. The CDR3 contains 14 residues.

As for this clonotype: Relative to the germline gene, one junction end is altered; a read error may explain this. The chain recombines TRBV11-2 with TRBJ2-3; TRBD2 matches at 7 bases. The CDR3 has 16 amino acids. Germline V gives CDR1 SGHAT, CDR2 FQNNGV. The CDR3 is CVSSPAGGGIPDTQYF. The CDR3, as DNA: TGTGTCAGCAGCCCAGCTGGGGGAGGGATCCCAGATACGCAGTATTTT.